The 6 T cell receptor beta chains below all came from one sample that was sequenced in a study of blood T cell repertoires in COVID-19. Repertoires were generated with immunoSEQ multiplex PCR, while TCRdb's copy carries only in-frame clones and drops some. The sample comprises about 210,000 clones, about 84% of which are singletons, and roughly 4.3% rests with the top ten. Sequenced: PBMCs or T cells enriched from blood (not recorded which). These receptor sequences come from a man aged 25 to 40 with acute COVID-19.

This chain connects TRBV6-6 to TRBJ1-1; 9 bases are shared with TRBD1. This CDR3 spans 17 amino acids. Germline V lookup: CDR1 MNHNY, CDR2 SVGAGI (reference sequence). V shed 5 bases and J 7 bases; nucleotides not matched to a gene: 17. The CDR3 sequence is CASSHRMGTGSKNEAFF. CDR3 nucleotides: TGTGCCAGCAGTCACCGTATGGGGACAGGGAGCAAAAATGAAGCTTTCTTT.

This chain links TRBV5-5 with TRBJ1-4; D is uncertain. This CDR3 is 14 amino acids long. Trimming left V 1 base short and J 0 bases short, with 4 bases between. Germline loops: CDR1 SGHKS, CDR2 YYEKEE (reference sequence). The CDR3 reads CASSLLATNEKLFF. For the CDR3, the DNA is TGTGCCAGCAGCTTGCTTGCAACTAATGAAAAACTGTTTTTT.

This clone was seen just once. This chain links TRBV19 with TRBJ1-1; 8 nucleotides agree with TRBD1. Germline V gene lookup returns CDR1 LNHDA and CDR2 SQIVND (reference sequence). V shed 6 bases and J 10 bases; nucleotides not matched to a gene: 7. The CDR3 has 12 amino acids. The CDR3, as DNA: TGTGCCAGTAGCACGGGACAGGTCGGAGCTTTCTTT. This translates into CASSTGQVGAFF. Using reference TRBV19 and TRBJ1-1 for the parts outside the CDR3, the full variable domain is DGGITQSPKYLFRKEGQNVTLSCEQNLNHDAMYWYRQDPGQGLRLIYYSQIVNDFQKGDIAEGYSVSREKKESFPLTVTSAQKNPTAFYLCASSTGQVGAFFGQGTRLTVV.

CDR3 DNA: TGTGCCAGCAGTTTATCACCGGTGAACACTGAAGCTTTCTTT. This gives the protein CASSLSPVNTEAFF. The chain uses TRBV27 and TRBJ1-1; no clear D gene. CDR1 and CDR2 (germline): MNHEY, SMNVEV (reference sequence). The CDR3 contains 14 residues. The germline V and J ends were trimmed by 0 bases and 0 bases, with 5 bases remaining between them.

The chain uses TRBV18 and TRBJ2-7; a weak D match, TRBD1 (6 bases). CDR1 KGHSH and CDR2 LQKENI come from the germline V gene. This CDR3 has 16 amino acids. V was trimmed by 0 bases and J by 0 bases, leaving 12 bases between them. CDR3: CASSPPLGHGSYEQYF. In DNA, the CDR3 is TGTGCCAGCTCACCACCGTTGGGACACGGCTCCTACGAGCAGTACTTC.

V gene TRBV2 combines with J gene TRBJ1-2, with D perhaps matching TRBD1 (5 bases). Germline CDR1 SNHLY, CDR2 FYNNEI. With 6 bases removed from V and 6 bases from J, the gap between germline ends came to 11 bases. This CDR3 has 12 amino acids. CDR3 residues: CASRRTRDGYTF. The CDR3 region has the DNA TGTGCCAGCAGACGGACAAGGGATGGCTACACCTTC.